This TCR beta chain originates from a study of shared clonotypes between healthy human individuals. In the original workflow: Junction-only immunoSEQ sequences carried no quality scores, so filtering differed. Profiling relied on immunoSEQ multiplex PCR, and the TCRdb table lists in-frame clones only, not all of them. The V and J calls and clone size are taken from that table; D and trimming were inferred from the DNA. The sample includes approximately 2,300,000 clones, roughly 90% seen only once; the top ten take 0.37%. The V and J ends lost 4 bases and 4 bases respectively, with 16 bases between them. The CDR3 runs to 15 residues. Germline V gene data show CDR1 as SGHRS and CDR2 as YFSETQ. Adults of Caucasian background living in Nashville, Tennessee made up all donors. Negatively enriched CD4+ T cells were divided by CD45RA into naive and memory.

The sequencing input was naive CD4+ T cells from PBMCs. Subset reported: CD45RA+ positively selected. This chain uses TRBV5-1 with TRBJ2-3; D may be TRBD2 (6 bases). The clonotype originates from a man in his late teens or twenties in good health. Some clones in this sample may be carry-over from other donors' samples. In DNA, the CDR3 is TGCGCCAGCAGCCGAATCCTCGGGAGTTCAGATACGCAGTATTTT. Translation: CASSRILGSSDTQYF.